The 7 T cell receptor beta chains listed next were all sequenced from one sample in a study of cytomegalovirus exposure and HLA in healthy donors (dated by TCRdb to 2016 to 2017). The library came from the immunoSEQ multiplex PCR assay. A mixture of 60 forward primers for TCR Vbeta segments and 13 reverse primers for TCR Jbeta segments was used in the multiplex PCR. TCRdb's version of the immuneACCESS table is confined to in-frame rearrangements and falls short of the full clone set. An unresolved V gene accounts for under half of the shortfall where checked; the remainder is of unknown origin. This sample lists fewer than 150,000 clones; about 79% were detected once. The ten biggest clones cover about 2.3% of the sample. The sample taken for sequencing was PBMCs. These receptors were obtained from a male donor in good health and CMV-seronegative.

The chain is built from TRBV28 and TRBJ1-4, with 9 bases identical to TRBD1. The CDR3 loop spans 16 amino acids. Trimming at V came to 6 bases and at J to 8 bases, leaving 13 bases not matched to a gene. Germline CDR1 MDHEN, CDR2 SYDVKM. This CDR3 is CASSRDRVGSDEKLFF. The CDR3 coding sequence is TGTGCCAGCAGCCGGGACAGGGTTGGAAGTGACGAAAAACTGTTTTTT.

This chain uses TRBV5-1 with TRBJ2-2; 8 bases agree with TRBD1. Germline CDR1 SGHRS, CDR2 YFSETQ. The CDR3 contains 15 residues. V was pared by 5 bases and J by 4 bases, with 7 bases of the junction left unmatched. CDR3 DNA: TGCGCCAGCAGTCGACAGGGGTTGACCACCGGGGAGCTGTTTTTT. Amino acid sequence: CASSRQGLTTGELFF.

V is TRBV28 and J is TRBJ2-2; D not certain. This CDR3 is built from 11 residues. Trimming removed 7 bases from V and 6 bases from J, with 6 bases in between. The germline CDR1 and CDR2 sequences are MDHEN and SYDVKM. In DNA form, the CDR3 reads TGTGCCAGCACTCGGTCCGGGGAGCTGTTTTTT. Translating gives CASTRSGELFF.

This clone has a handful of counts. CDR3 region: CASSLDAGYNEQFF. In DNA form, the CDR3 reads TGTGCCAGCAGCTTGGATGCAGGCTACAATGAGCAGTTCTTC. The chain is built from TRBV5-6 and TRBJ2-1; unclear D gene. Trimming took 0 bases from V and 3 from J, leaving 7 bases between them. The CDR3 has 14 amino acids. The germline V gene encodes CDR1 SGHDT and CDR2 YYEEEE.

The V call is TRBV19, the J call TRBJ1-2; D is perhaps TRBD1 (5 bases). CDR1 is LNHDA, CDR2 SQIVND, per germline (reference sequence). V lost 3 bases, J lost 4 bases, and 21 bases lay in between. This CDR3 is 17 amino acids long. CDR3 loop: CASSILPSGGAFYGYTF. DNA for the CDR3: TGTGCCAGTAGTATCCTTCCCTCGGGGGGAGCCTTCTATGGCTACACCTTC.

This chain connects TRBV27 to TRBJ2-3; D perhaps matches TRBD1 (6 bases). CDR1 and CDR2 from the germline V gene are MNHEY and SMNVEV (reference sequence). V was pared by 8 bases and J by 1 base, with 16 bases between. The CDR3 has 15 residues. The CDR3 is CASRNREMGTDTQYF. For the CDR3, the DNA is TGTGCCAGCCGTAACAGGGAAATGGGCACAGATACGCAGTATTTT.

The rearrangement uses TRBV11-2 and TRBJ2-1, with TRBD2 matching over 9 bases. Losses at the gene ends were 0 bases for V and 9 bases for J; bases not matched to a gene: 6. Germline CDR1 SGHAT, CDR2 FQNNGV. The CDR3 spans 15 residues. CDR3 amino acids: CASSLDHASGTEQFF. CDR3 DNA sequence: TGTGCCAGCAGCTTAGATCATGCTAGCGGGACTGAGCAGTTCTTC.